This T cell receptor beta chain comes out of a study of cytomegalovirus exposure and HLA in healthy donors. Study outcomes and limitations: Common viral pathogens were later found to be apparently linked to several of the most significant clusters. Immune exposure information available was restricted to CMV serostatus.

Primers for the PCR totalled 60 Vbeta and 13 Jbeta. Data came from immunoSEQ multiplex PCR; TCRdb stores just in-frame clones and leaves some out. Of 35,000 to 45,000 clones listed, approximately 55% were seen once; the top ten hold about 12%. Note on this clone: Its antigen is not identified.

Looked up from germline, CDR1 is ENHRY and CDR2 is SYGVKD. Trimming cost V 3 bases and J 0 bases; bases outside gene matches: 8. This CDR3 is 17 amino acids long. The sequenced sample consisted of PBMCs. This sequence joins TRBV10-3 and TRBJ1-5; 7 bases agree with TRBD1. The receptor comes from a human donor in good health. CDR3 amino acids: CAISDLGQAASNQPQHF. The CDR3, as DNA: TGTGCCATCAGTGATCTCGGACAGGCGGCTAGCAATCAGCCCCAGCATTTT.